These 13 T cell receptor beta chains were all obtained from the same sample, sequenced in a study of OX40 agonist ivuxolimab in advanced cancers. TCRdb keeps only in-frame clones here, not all; method: immunoSEQ multiplex PCR. Counted here are fewer than 100,000 clones, around 85% occurring once; the ten biggest clones make up more than 1.1%. The starting material was CD4+ or CD8+ T cells sorted from blood, obtained in a trial of the OX40 agonist ivuxolimab. These receptors were collected from an adult with an advanced solid tumor such as melanoma, head and neck, liver or kidney cancer.

The chain uses TRBV19 and TRBJ2-3; the D is unclear. V lost 10 bases to trimming and J lost 2 bases, with 13 bases between them. Looked up from germline, CDR1 is LNHDA and CDR2 is SQIVND (reference sequence). CDR3 length equals 13 residues. The CDR3 here is CATCPRNTDTQYF. CDR3 sequence (DNA): TGTGCCACTTGCCCGAGGAACACAGATACGCAGTATTTT.

This rearrangement joins TRBV5-5 to TRBJ2-4; D is uncertain. This CDR3 has 16 amino acids. Trimming took 1 base from V and 2 from J, leaving 13 bases between them. Germline CDR1 reads SGHKS; CDR2 reads YYEKEE (reference sequence). CDR3 in amino acids: CASSLIPGETKNIQYF. CDR3 coding DNA: TGTGCCAGCAGCTTGATCCCGGGCGAAACCAAAAACATTCAGTACTTC.

The rearrangement uses TRBV6-1 and TRBJ1-2; 7 nucleotides match TRBD1. V dropped 3 bases and J dropped 0; count of bases not matched to a gene: 16. Germline CDR1 reads MNHNS; CDR2 reads SASEGT. This CDR3 has 19 amino acids. CDR3 region: CASSDTQGGIRTANYGYTF. CDR3 in DNA: TGTGCCAGCAGTGATACGCAGGGGGGGATTCGTACGGCTAACTATGGCTACACCTTC.

The CDR3 protein is CASSLGASTDTQYF. The CDR3 DNA follows: TGCGCCAGCAGCTTGGGCGCGAGCACAGATACGCAGTATTTT. J is TRBJ2-3 and V is TRBV5-1, with no clear D. The germline CDR1 and CDR2 sequences are SGHRS and YFSETQ. V lost 0 bases and J 0 bases, leaving 5 bases between the germline ends. The CDR3 sequence is 14 residues long.

In the case of this clone: This sample also contains other DNA sequences that code for the same CDR3. The chain joins TRBV5-1 to TRBJ1-5, with 8 bases matching TRBD1. Germline V CDR1 and CDR2: SGHRS, YFSETQ. The length of the CDR3 is 16 residues. Germline trimming cut 4 bases from V and 9 bases from J; bases unmatched to any gene: 15. The DNA for the CDR3 is TGCGCCAGCAGCCCTGGACAGGGCGCTTCTGGGGGGCCCCAGCATTTT. Protein: CASSPGQGASGGPQHF.

V usage is TRBV4-2 and J usage is TRBJ1-5, with D perhaps TRBD1 (6 bases). V lost 5 bases and J 6 bases, leaving 17 bases between the germline ends. The CDR3 is 15 amino acids. CDR1 LGHNA and CDR2 YNFKEQ come from the germline V gene. The CDR3 loop reads CASSAEGGAGQPQHF. The CDR3 DNA sequence: TGTGCCAGCAGCGCTGAAGGGGGGGCCGGTCAGCCCCAGCATTTT.

The rearrangement uses TRBV7-3 and TRBJ2-2; tentative D call: TRBD1 (6 bases). From germline, CDR1 is SGHTA and CDR2 FQGTGA. V dropped 6 bases and J dropped 0 bases, with 14 bases sitting between them. This CDR3 comprises 16 residues. The CDR3 DNA follows: TGTGCCAGCAGTTTCACCGGGACATCGAACACCGGGGAGCTGTTTTTT. Translating it yields CASSFTGTSNTGELFF.

The chain recombines TRBV7-2 with TRBJ2-7; D ambiguous. V shed 6 bases and J shed 3 bases, with 12 bases lying between them. This CDR3 has 13 amino acids. CDR1 and CDR2 from the germline V gene are SGHTA and FQGNSA. CDR3 DNA sequence: TGTGCCAGCAGTTTGCCGCCCCTCTACGAGCAGTACTTC. Amino acids: CASSLPPLYEQYF.

The CDR3 DNA sequence: TGTGCCAGTAGTATGTCTCCAAGTATCACAGATACGCAGTATTTT. Protein sequence: CASSMSPSITDTQYF. The chain combines TRBV19 with TRBJ2-3; D call uncertain. CDR1 and CDR2 (germline): LNHDA, SQIVND (reference sequence). CDR3 size: 15 residues. The ends were cut back, 3 bases at V and 2 bases at J, with 12 bases in the middle. Full variable domain (rest looked up from reference TRBV19 and TRBJ2-3): DGGITQSPKYLFRKEGQNVTLSCEQNLNHDAMYWYRQDPGQGLRLIYYSQIVNDFQKGDIAEGYSVSREKKESFPLTVTSAQKNPTAFYLCASSMSPSITDTQYFGPGTRLTVL.

The J gene is TRBJ1-1, the V gene TRBV28; 9 bases are a match to TRBD1. J lost 10 bases, V lost 3 bases, and 3 bases had no gene match. The CDR3 has 12 amino acids. CDR1 is MDHEN, CDR2 SYDVKM, per germline. The CDR3 sequence is CASSLGQGGAFF. CDR3 coding DNA: TGTGCCAGCAGTTTGGGACAGGGAGGAGCTTTCTTT.

The J gene is TRBJ1-2, the V gene TRBV28; 7 bases line up with TRBD1. The trim removed 3 bases at V and 0 bases at J, leaving 4 bases unmatched. There are 15 residues in the CDR3. CDR1 and CDR2 from the germline V gene are MDHEN and SYDVKM. The CDR3: CASSFPGQANYGYTF. The CDR3 DNA reads as TGTGCCAGCAGTTTCCCCGGACAGGCTAACTATGGCTACACCTTC.

The V call is TRBV6-1, the J call TRBJ2-7; maybe TRBD1 (5 bases). This CDR3 has 16 amino acids. CDR1 MNHNS and CDR2 SASEGT come from the germline V gene. The V gene lost 4 bases and the J gene lost 4 bases, with 20 bases spanning the gap. The DNA of the CDR3 is TGTGCCAGCAGTGCCCAGGCAAGGGGTTTGGCGTACGAGCAGTACTTC. Its protein is CASSAQARGLAYEQYF.

The chain links TRBV7-2 to TRBJ1-2, with TRBD1 as a possible D gene (5 bases). The CDR3 length is 14 residues. CDR1 is SGHTA and CDR2 is FQGNSA in the germline V gene. V was pared by 4 bases and J by 6 bases, with 15 bases between. CDR3 in amino acids: CASSSAFRENGYTF. CDR3 in DNA: TGTGCCAGCAGCTCCGCTTTCAGGGAGAATGGCTACACCTTC.